This TCR beta chain was captured by sequencing in a study of human T cells and chemical hapten exposure. Turning to the study itself: Donors were sensitized with 2% DPC on the upper inner arm.

Using its own MiXCR run on the RACE reads, TCRdb lists one record per CDR3 protein. The repertoire holds approximately 120,000 distinct CDR3 sequences, about a tenth seen once, with approximately 3% in the top ten. Trimming took 0 bases from V and 6 from J; bases not matched to a gene: 8. This CDR3 has 15 amino acids. Time point defined: patch test 2, 6 weeks after DPC sensitization. The treatment denotes: therapeutic diphenylcyclopropenone sensitization with weekly scalp DPC. This specimen consisted of whole blood, obtained in connection with sensitization to the hapten diphenylcyclopropenone (DPC). This chain uses TRBV12-3 or TRBV12-4 with TRBJ2-7, with 7 bases fitting TRBD1. The TCR originated in a woman between 40 and 50 years old with alopecia areata. Some clones in this sample may be carry-over from other donors' samples. In nucleotides, the CDR3 is TGTGCCAGCAGTTTAGCAGGGGGCAGCGGATTCGAGCAGTACTTC. It specifies CASSLAGGSGFEQYF.